This is a list of T cell receptor beta chains from one sample in a study of blood T cells in healthy people across ages. A single record per CDR3 protein comes from TCRdb applying MiXCR to the 5' RACE reads. Of about 1.1 million distinct CDR3 sequences listed, 35% to 45% are singletons. The specimen sequenced was blood. The source is a man aged 18 to 29 in good health. CDR3s include the opening cysteine and the closing phenylalanine or tryptophan. The D gene is left open where the match is weak. Rows may omit the clone size; those that give it use once, few, many or a size class.

j_call | d_call | clone_size | v_call | cdr3_nt | cdr3_aa
TRBJ2-7 | TRBD2 | - | TRBV2 | TGTGCCACCCATATAAGCGGGGGGTACAATGAGCAGTACTTC | CATHISGGYNEQYF
TRBJ2-3 | - | - | TRBV20-1 | TGCAGTGTTGGGGAAATTACAGATACGCAGTATTTT | CSVGEITDTQYF
TRBJ2-2 | - | - | TRBV7-3 | TGTGCCAGCAGCTTAAGTTACGCAACCGGGGAGCTGTTTTTT | CASSLSYATGELFF
TRBJ2-1 | TRBD2 | - | TRBV5-1 | TGCGCCAGCAGCGCGTACACTAGCGGGGGAAACACTTTCTCCTACAATGAGCAGTTCTTC | CASSAYTSGGNTFSYNEQFF
TRBJ1-2 | - | few | TRBV20-1 | TGCAGTGCTAGAGGTGGTACGGGCTATGGCTACACCTTC | CSARGGTGYGYTF
TRBJ1-5 | - | - | TRBV6-1 | TGTGCCAGCATTCCAGAGGGGAGCAATCAGCCCCAGCATTTT | CASIPEGSNQPQHF
TRBJ1-2 | - | - | TRBV12-3/TRBV12-4 | TGTGCCAGCAGTTTAGGCAGGGGCGTAGGTGGCTACACCTTC | CASSLGRGVGGYTF
TRBJ1-5 | - | - | TRBV25-1 | TGTGCCAGCAGTGGCGGACACGTCGGCAATCAGCCCCAGCATTTT | CASSGGHVGNQPQHF
TRBJ2-7 | TRBD2 | - | TRBV13 | TGTGCCAGCAGCCTCGGACTAGCGGGAGGACTCACCTACGAGCAGTACTTC | CASSLGLAGGLTYEQYF
TRBJ2-3 | TRBD1 | - | TRBV7-2 | TGTGCCAGCAGCAAACTCCTCAGGGGGACAGATACGCAGTATTTT | CASSKLLRGTDTQYF
TRBJ2-1 | TRBD2 | few | TRBV7-9 | TGTGCCAGCAGCTTAGTTTGGGGGACTAGCGTTGGCAATGAGCAGTTCTTC | CASSLVWGTSVGNEQFF
TRBJ1-5 | - | - | TRBV29-1 | TGCAGCGTTGGAGACCGAATAAATCAGCCCCAGCATTTT | CSVGDRINQPQHF
TRBJ2-7 | TRBD1 | - | TRBV6-2/TRBV6-3 | TGTGCCAGCACCCCGGACAGGGATCTATCCTACGAGCAGTACTTC | CASTPDRDLSYEQYF
TRBJ2-3 | - | - | TRBV15 | TGTGCCACGTCTGCGGACCAGGGGGGCGCGTCAGATACGCAGTATTTT | CATSADQGGASDTQYF
TRBJ1-4 | - | few | TRBV4-3 | TGCGCCAGCAGCCACATACCTAATGAAAAACTGTTTTTT | CASSHIPNEKLFF
TRBJ2-3 | - | - | TRBV10-3 | TGTGCCATCAGTGAGTCGAGGCAGGGAAGCACAGATACGCAGTATTTT | CAISESRQGSTDTQYF
TRBJ1-5 | - | few | TRBV3-1 | TGTGCCAGCAGCCAAGGTGTGGGACAGCCCCAGCATTTT | CASSQGVGQPQHF
TRBJ1-1 | - | - | TRBV29-1 | TGCAGCGTTGTCCAGGGGAGTGCGAACACTGAAGCTTTCTTT | CSVVQGSANTEAFF
TRBJ2-1 | - | many | TRBV29-1 | TGCAGCGCAGTGGACGCCGTCTCCTACAATGAGCAGTTCTTC | CSAVDAVSYNEQFF
TRBJ2-2 | - | - | TRBV20-1 | TGCAGTGCTAGAGATGGAGGGGGCATTTACACCGGGGAGCTGTTTTTT | CSARDGGGIYTGELFF
TRBJ2-5 | - | few | TRBV3-1 | TGTGCCAGCAGCCAAGATCCCGGGGGGCTGGAGACCCAGTACTTC | CASSQDPGGLETQYF
TRBJ1-2 | - | - | TRBV20-1 | TGCAGTGCCCCAACCCCCAGGCCCTATGGCTACACCTTC | CSAPTPRPYGYTF
TRBJ2-2 | TRBD2 | - | TRBV20-1 | TGCAGTGCACCTATAGCGGGGGGAAACACCGGGGAGCTGTTTTTT | CSAPIAGGNTGELFF
TRBJ2-5 | TRBD1 | - | TRBV6-5 | TGTGCCAGCAGCCGCGGGACAGGGTGGTACCAAGAGACCCAGTACTTC | CASSRGTGWYQETQYF
TRBJ1-1 | - | - | TRBV3-1 | TGTGCCAGCAGCAAGACAGGCCCGAACACTGAAGCTTTCTTT | CASSKTGPNTEAFF
TRBJ2-2 | TRBD2 | - | TRBV12-3/TRBV12-4 | TGTGCCAGCAGACGGGGGGAAGGCGGGGAGCTGTTTTTT | CASRRGEGGELFF
TRBJ2-5 | - | - | TRBV7-8 | TGTGCCAGCAGCTTATTGGGGGCGGGGAAAGAGACCCAGTACTTC | CASSLLGAGKETQYF
TRBJ1-4 | - | - | TRBV20-1 | TGCAGTGCTAGAGATCATGGAGGGGTGGTTGAAAAACTGTTTTTT | CSARDHGGVVEKLFF
TRBJ2-1 | - | few | TRBV20-1 | TGCAGTGCTCCTCCGTCGGGCCTCTCCTACAATGAGCAGTTCTTC | CSAPPSGLSYNEQFF
TRBJ1-2 | - | once | TRBV14 | TGTGCCAGCAGCCAATACAGCTATGGCTACACCTTC | CASSQYSYGYTF
TRBJ1-6 | - | few | TRBV7-9 | TGTGCCAGCGCCAAAATCGCGGGGTATTCACCCCTCCACTTT | CASAKIAGYSPLHF
TRBJ1-4 | TRBD1 | once | TRBV4-1 | TGCGCCAGCAGCCGCGTGGGACAGGGAAATGAAAAACTGTTTTTT | CASSRVGQGNEKLFF
TRBJ1-2 | - | - | TRBV4-1 | TGCGCCAGCAGCTCCATGGGGTCTAACTATGGCTACACCTTC | CASSSMGSNYGYTF
TRBJ2-3 | - | few | TRBV20-1 | TGCAGTGCACGTCGGGGGTACACAGATACGCAGTATTTT | CSARRGYTDTQYF